Presented here are 6 T cell receptor beta chains from one specimen sequenced in a study of blood T cell repertoires in COVID-19. Measured with immunoSEQ multiplex PCR; TCRdb has only the in-frame clones, and not every one. This table has some 200,000 clones, around nine tenths appearing once. The sample consisted of peripheral blood. Every receptor here comes from a middle-aged man with active or convalescent COVID-19.

The CDR3 nucleotides are TGTGCCAGCAGCTCCGGGACTAGCGGGGGGGCCTACGAGCAGTACTTC. Its protein is CASSSGTSGGAYEQYF. The rearrangement links TRBV7-8 to TRBJ2-7, with TRBD2 matching over 16 bases. CDR1 SGHVS and CDR2 FQNEAQ come from the germline V gene. There are 16 residues in the CDR3. The ends lost 4 bases at V and 2 bases at J; junction bases unmatched: 2.

This CDR3 reads CASRYPNRCGAYEQYF. The DNA for the CDR3 is TGTGCCAGCAGATACCCCAACAGGTGCGGAGCCTACGAGCAGTACTTC. The chain has TRBV6-5 and TRBJ2-7; perhaps TRBD1 as D (5 bases). The CDR3 runs to 16 residues. Germline CDR1 reads MNHEY; CDR2 reads SVGAGI. V was cut by 6 bases and J by 2 bases, with 20 bases left in between.

The sample holds one count of this clone. This sequence joins TRBV2 and TRBJ1-6; tentative D call: TRBD1 (6 bases). The CDR3 is 13 residues long. The V gene's germline CDR1 is SNHLY and CDR2 FYNNEI. The V end was cut by 6 bases, the J end by 10 bases, with 13 bases between. The chain's CDR3 is CASRLDSVSPLHF. The CDR3 DNA sequence: TGTGCCAGCAGACTGGACAGTGTATCACCCCTCCACTTT. The full variable domain, in which reference TRBV2 and TRBJ1-6 provide the parts outside the CDR3, is EPEVTQTPSHQVTQMGQEVILRCVPISNHLYFYWYRQILGQKVEFLVSFYNNEISEKSEIFDDQFSVERPDGSNFTLKIRSTKLEDSAMYFCASRLDSVSPLHFGNGTRLTVT.

The chain links TRBV19 to TRBJ2-7; 8 nucleotides line up with TRBD1. The CDR3 is 13 amino acids. Germline-derived CDR1 and CDR2 are LNHDA and SQIVND (reference sequence). V lost 7 bases to trimming and J lost 3 bases; unmatched junction nucleotides: 5. The chain's CDR3 is CASKGQGYYEQYF. The CDR3 DNA reads as TGTGCCAGTAAAGGACAGGGATACTACGAGCAGTACTTC.

The chain links TRBV7-2 to TRBJ2-7; the match to TRBD1 covers 9 bases. J lost 3 bases, V lost 9 bases, and 6 bases had no gene match. Germline V gene sequence: CDR1 SGHTA, CDR2 FQGNSA. The CDR3 has 13 amino acids. The chain's CDR3 is CARDRDRVYEQYF. In DNA form, the CDR3 reads TGTGCCAGAGATAGGGACAGGGTCTACGAGCAGTACTTC. Together with reference TRBV7-2 and TRBJ2-7, the CDR3 gives the full variable domain: GAGVSQSPSNKVTEKGKDVELRCDPISGHTALYWYRQSLGQGLEFLIYFQGNSAPDKSGLPSDRFSAERTGGSVSTLTIQRTQQEDSAVYLCARDRDRVYEQYFGPGTRLTVT.

The chain recombines TRBV15 with TRBJ1-4; the match to TRBD1 covers 9 bases. V lost 4 bases and J lost 6; bases outside the gene matches: 6. Germline V lookup: CDR1 LNHNV, CDR2 YYDKDF (reference sequence). This CDR3 has 15 residues. For the CDR3, the DNA is TGTGCCACCAGCAAACCGGGACAGGGTGATGAAAAACTGTTTTTT. Residues: CATSKPGQGDEKLFF.